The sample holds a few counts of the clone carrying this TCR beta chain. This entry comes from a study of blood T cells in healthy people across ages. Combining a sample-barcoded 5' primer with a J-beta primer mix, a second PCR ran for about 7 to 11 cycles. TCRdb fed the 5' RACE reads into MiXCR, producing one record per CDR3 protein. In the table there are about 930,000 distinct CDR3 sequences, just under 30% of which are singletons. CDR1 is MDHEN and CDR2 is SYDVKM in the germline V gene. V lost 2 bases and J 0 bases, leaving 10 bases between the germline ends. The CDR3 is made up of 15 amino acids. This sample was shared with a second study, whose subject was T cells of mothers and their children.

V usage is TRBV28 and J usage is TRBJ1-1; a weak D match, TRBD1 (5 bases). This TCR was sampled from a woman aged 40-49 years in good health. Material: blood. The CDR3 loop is CASSLEGLMNTEAFF. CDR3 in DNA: TGTGCCAGCAGTTTAGAGGGGCTAATGAACACTGAAGCTTTCTTT.